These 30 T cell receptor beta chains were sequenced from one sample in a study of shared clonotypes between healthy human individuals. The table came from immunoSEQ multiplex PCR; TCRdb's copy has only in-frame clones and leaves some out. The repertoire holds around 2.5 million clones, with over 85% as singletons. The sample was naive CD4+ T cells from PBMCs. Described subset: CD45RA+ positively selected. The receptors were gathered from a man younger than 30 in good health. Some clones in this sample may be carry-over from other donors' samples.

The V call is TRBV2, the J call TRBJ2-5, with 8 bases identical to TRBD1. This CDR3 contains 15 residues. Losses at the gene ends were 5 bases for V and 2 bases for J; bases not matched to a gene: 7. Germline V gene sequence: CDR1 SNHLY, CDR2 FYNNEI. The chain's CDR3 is CASSRGQGPQETQYF. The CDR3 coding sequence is TGTGCCAGCAGTCGCGGACAGGGACCTCAAGAGACCCAGTACTTC.

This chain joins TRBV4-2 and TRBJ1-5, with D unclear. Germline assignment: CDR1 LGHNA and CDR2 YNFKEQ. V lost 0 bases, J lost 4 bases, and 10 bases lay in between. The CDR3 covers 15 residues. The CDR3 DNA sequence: TGTGCCAGCAGCCAAGAGTTACTCGGAAATCAGCCCCAGCATTTT. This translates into CASSQELLGNQPQHF.

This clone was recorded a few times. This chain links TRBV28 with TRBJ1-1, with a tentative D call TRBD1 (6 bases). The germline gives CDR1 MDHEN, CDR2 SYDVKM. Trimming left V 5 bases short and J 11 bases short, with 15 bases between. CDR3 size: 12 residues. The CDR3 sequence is CASSRIQGRAFF. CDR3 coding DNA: TGTGCCAGCAGTAGAATTCAGGGGCGGGCTTTCTTT.

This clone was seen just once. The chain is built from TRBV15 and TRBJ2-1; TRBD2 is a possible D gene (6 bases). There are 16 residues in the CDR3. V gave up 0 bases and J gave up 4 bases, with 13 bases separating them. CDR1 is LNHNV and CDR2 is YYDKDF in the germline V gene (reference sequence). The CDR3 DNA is TGTGCCACCAGCAGAGATGTGTGGGGGGATTACAATGAGCAGTTCTTC. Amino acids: CATSRDVWGDYNEQFF.

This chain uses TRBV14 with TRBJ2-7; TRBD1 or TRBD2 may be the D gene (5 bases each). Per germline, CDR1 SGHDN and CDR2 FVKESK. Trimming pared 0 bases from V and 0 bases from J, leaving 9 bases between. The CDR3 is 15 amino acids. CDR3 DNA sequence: TGTGCCAGCAGCCAAGAGTTGGGGACCTCCTACGAGCAGTACTTC. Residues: CASSQELGTSYEQYF.

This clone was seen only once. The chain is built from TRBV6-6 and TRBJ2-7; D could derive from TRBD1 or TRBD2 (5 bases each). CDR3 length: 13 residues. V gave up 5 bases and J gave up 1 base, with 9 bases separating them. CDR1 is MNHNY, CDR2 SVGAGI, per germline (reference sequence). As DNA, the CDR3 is TGTGCCAGCAGTACTGGGGGATCCTACGAGCAGTACTTC. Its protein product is CASSTGGSYEQYF.

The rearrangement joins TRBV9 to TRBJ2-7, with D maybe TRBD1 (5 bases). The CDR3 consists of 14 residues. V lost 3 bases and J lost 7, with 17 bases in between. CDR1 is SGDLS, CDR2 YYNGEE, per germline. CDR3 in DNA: TGTGCCAGCAGCGCGACAGATTTCATGTGGGAGCAGTACTTC. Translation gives CASSATDFMWEQYF.

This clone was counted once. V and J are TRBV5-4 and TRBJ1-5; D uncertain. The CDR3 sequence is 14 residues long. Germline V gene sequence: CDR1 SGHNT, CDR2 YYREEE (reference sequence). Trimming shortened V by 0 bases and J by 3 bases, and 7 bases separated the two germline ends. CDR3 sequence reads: CASSLGTDNQPQHF. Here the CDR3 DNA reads TGTGCCAGCAGCTTGGGGACGGACAATCAGCCCCAGCATTTT.

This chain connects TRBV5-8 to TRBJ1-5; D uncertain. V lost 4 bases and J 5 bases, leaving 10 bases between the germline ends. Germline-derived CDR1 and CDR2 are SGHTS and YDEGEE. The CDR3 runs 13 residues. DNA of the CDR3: TGTGCCAGCAGCGGCGGCGGAGATCAGCCCCAGCATTTT. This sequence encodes CASSGGGDQPQHF.

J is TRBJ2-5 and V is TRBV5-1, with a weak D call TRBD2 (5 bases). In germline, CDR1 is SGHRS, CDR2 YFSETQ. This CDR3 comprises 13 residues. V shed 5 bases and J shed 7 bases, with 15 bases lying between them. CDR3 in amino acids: CASSSMGGWTQYF. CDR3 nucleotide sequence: TGCGCCAGCAGTAGTATGGGCGGGTGGACCCAGTACTTC. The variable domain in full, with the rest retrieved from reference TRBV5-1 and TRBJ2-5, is KAGVTQTPRYLIKTRGQQVTLSCSPISGHRSVSWYQQTPGQGLQFLFEYFSETQRNKGNFPGRFSGRQFSNSRSEMNVSTLELGDSALYLCASSSMGGWTQYFGPGTRLLVL.

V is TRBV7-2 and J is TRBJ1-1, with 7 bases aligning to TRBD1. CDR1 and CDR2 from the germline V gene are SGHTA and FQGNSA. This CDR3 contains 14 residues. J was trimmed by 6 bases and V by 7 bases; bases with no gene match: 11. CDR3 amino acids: CASTLNPGGAEAFF. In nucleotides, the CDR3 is TGTGCCAGCACCCTTAACCCAGGGGGGGCTGAAGCTTTCTTT.

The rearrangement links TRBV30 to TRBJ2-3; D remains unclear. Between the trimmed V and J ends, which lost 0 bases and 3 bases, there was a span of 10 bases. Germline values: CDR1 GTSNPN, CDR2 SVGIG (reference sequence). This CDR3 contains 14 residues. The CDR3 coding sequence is TGTGCCTGGAGTGTCGGTGTAGCTACAGATACGCAGTATTTT. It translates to CAWSVGVATDTQYF.

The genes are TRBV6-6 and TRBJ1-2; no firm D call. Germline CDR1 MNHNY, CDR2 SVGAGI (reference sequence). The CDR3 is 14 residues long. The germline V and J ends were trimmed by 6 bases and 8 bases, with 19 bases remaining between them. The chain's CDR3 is CASSQDQRDEGYTF. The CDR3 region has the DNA TGTGCCAGCAGCCAAGACCAGAGGGATGAAGGCTACACCTTC.

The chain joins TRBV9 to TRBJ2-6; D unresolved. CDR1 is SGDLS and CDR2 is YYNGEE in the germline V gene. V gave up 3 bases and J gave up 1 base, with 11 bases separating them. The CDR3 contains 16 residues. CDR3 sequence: CASSAQALSGANVLTF. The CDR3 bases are TGTGCCAGCAGCGCACAAGCTCTGTCTGGGGCCAACGTCCTGACTTTC.

The CDR3 loop reads CASSLGTAWYGYTF. CDR3 in DNA: TGCGCCAGCAGCTTGGGGACAGCGTGGTATGGCTACACCTTC. The rearrangement joins TRBV5-1 to TRBJ1-2; perhaps TRBD1 as D (6 bases). In germline, CDR1 is SGHRS, CDR2 YFSETQ. This CDR3 is 14 amino acids long. Trimming stripped 0 bases from V and 5 bases from J, with 11 bases between.

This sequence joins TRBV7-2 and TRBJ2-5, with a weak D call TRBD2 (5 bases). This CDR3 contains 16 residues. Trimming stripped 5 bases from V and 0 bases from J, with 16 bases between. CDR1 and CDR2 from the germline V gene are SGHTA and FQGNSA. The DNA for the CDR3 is TGTGCCAGCAGCCGCTTTAGCGAGAACTACCAAGAGACCCAGTACTTC. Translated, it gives CASSRFSENYQETQYF.

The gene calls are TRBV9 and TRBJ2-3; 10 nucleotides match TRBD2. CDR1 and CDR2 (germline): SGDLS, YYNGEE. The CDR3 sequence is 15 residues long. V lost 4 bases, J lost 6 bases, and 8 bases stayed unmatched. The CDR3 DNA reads TGTGCCAGCAGCAGAGCTAGCGGGAGTATTGATACGCAGTATTTT. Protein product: CASSRASGSIDTQYF.

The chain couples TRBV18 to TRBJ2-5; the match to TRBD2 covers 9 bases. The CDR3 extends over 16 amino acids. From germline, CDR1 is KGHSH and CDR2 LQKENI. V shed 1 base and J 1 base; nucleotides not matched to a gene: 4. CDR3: CASSPLTSGSQETQYF. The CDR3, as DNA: TGTGCCAGCTCACCACTTACTAGCGGGTCCCAAGAGACCCAGTACTTC.

CDR3 in DNA: TGCGCCAGCAGCCCCCCCGGGGGGGCGAGAGAGACCCAGTACTTC. This translates into CASSPPGGARETQYF. This chain links TRBV5-1 with TRBJ2-5; 8 bases match TRBD2. The CDR3 has 15 amino acids. The V gene's germline CDR1 is SGHRS and CDR2 YFSETQ. Unmatched junction bases numbered 9, after V lost 4 bases and J lost 4 bases.

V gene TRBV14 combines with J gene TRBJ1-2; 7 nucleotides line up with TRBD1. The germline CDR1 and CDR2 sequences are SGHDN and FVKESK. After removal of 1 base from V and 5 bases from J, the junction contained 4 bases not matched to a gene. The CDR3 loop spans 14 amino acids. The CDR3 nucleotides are TGTGCCAGCAGCCAAGTAGCCAGGGGGTATGGCTACACCTTC. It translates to CASSQVARGYGYTF.

CDR3 sequence reads: CATSPGPKETQYF. The CDR3 bases are TGTGCCACCAGCCCTGGACCCAAAGAGACCCAGTACTTC. This sequence joins TRBV15 and TRBJ2-5, with D hard to call. Between the trimmed V and J ends, which lost 5 bases and 3 bases, there was a span of 10 bases. Germline lookup yields CDR1 LNHNV and CDR2 YYDKDF (reference sequence). CDR3 size: 13 residues.

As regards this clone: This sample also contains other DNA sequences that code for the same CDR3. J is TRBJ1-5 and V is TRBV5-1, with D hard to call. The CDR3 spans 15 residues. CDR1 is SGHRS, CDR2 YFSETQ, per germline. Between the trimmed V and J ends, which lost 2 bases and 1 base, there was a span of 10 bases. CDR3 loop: CASSLEGSSNQPQHF. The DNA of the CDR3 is TGCGCCAGCAGCTTAGAAGGGAGCAGCAATCAGCCCCAGCATTTT.

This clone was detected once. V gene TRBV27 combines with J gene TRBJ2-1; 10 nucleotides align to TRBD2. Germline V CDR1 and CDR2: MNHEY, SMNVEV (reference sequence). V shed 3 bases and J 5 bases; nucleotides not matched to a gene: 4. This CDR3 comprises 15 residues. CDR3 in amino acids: CASSFLTSGHNEQFF. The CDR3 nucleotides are TGTGCCAGCAGTTTCTTGACTAGCGGGCACAATGAGCAGTTCTTC.

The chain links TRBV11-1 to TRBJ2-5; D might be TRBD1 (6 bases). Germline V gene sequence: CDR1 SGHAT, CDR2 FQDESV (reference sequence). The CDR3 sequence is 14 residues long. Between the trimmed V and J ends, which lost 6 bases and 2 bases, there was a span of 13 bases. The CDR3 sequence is CASRARGGQETQYF. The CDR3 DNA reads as TGTGCCAGCAGAGCCAGGGGCGGACAAGAGACCCAGTACTTC.

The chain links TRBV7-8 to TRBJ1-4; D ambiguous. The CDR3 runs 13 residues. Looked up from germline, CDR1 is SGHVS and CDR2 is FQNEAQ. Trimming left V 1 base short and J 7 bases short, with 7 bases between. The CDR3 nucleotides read TGTGCCAGCAGCTTAGAGTTTGGTGAAAAACTGTTTTTT. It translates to CASSLEFGEKLFF.

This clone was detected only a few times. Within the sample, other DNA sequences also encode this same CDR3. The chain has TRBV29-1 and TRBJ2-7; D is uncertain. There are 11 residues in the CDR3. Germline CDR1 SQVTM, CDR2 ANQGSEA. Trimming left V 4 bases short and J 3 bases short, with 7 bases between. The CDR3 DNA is TGCAGCGTTGGGGGTTACTACGAGCAGTACTTC. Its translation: CSVGGYYEQYF.

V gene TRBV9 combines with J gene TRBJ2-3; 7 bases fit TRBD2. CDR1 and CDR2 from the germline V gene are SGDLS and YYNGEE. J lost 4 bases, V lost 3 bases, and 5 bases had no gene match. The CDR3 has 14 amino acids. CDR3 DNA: TGTGCCAGCAGCGATCCTAGCGGAGCAGATACGCAGTATTTT. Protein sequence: CASSDPSGADTQYF.

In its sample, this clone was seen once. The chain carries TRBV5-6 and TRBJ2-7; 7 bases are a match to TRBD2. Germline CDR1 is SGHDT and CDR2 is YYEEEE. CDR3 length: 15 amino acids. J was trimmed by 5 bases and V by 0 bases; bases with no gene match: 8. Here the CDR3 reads CASSLAGGRGNEQYF. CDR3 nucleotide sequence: TGTGCCAGCAGCTTGGCGGGGGGAAGGGGCAACGAGCAGTACTTC.

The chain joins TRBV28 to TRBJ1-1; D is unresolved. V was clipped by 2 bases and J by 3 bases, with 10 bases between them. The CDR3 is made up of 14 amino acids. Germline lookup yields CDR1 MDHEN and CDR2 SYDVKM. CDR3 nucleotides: TGTGCCAGCAGTTTACCCTCCTGGGACACTGAAGCTTTCTTT. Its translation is CASSLPSWDTEAFF.

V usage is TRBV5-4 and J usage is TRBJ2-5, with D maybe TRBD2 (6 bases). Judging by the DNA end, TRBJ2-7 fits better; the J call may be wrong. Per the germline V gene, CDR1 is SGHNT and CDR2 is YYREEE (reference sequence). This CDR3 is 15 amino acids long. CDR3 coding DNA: TGTGCCAGCAGCCCCGGGAGTTCGATGGGCTACGAGCAGTACTTC. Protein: CASSPGSSMGYEQYF.